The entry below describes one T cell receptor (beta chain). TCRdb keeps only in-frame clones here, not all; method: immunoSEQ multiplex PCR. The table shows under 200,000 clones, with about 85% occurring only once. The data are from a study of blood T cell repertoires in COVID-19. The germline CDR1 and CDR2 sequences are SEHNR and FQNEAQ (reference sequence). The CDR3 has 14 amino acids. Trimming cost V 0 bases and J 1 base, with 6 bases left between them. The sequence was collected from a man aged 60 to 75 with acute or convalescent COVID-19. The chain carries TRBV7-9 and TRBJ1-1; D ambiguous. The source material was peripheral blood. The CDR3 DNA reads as TGTGCCAGCAGCTTAGCCTTTTCGAACACTGAAGCTTTCTTT. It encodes CASSLAFSNTEAFF. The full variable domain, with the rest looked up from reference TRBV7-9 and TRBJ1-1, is DTGVSQNPRHKITKRGQNVTFRCDPISEHNRLYWYRQTLGQGPEFLTYFQNEAQLEKSRLLSDRFSAERPKGSFSTLEIQRTEQGDSAMYLCASSLAFSNTEAFFGQGTRLTVV.